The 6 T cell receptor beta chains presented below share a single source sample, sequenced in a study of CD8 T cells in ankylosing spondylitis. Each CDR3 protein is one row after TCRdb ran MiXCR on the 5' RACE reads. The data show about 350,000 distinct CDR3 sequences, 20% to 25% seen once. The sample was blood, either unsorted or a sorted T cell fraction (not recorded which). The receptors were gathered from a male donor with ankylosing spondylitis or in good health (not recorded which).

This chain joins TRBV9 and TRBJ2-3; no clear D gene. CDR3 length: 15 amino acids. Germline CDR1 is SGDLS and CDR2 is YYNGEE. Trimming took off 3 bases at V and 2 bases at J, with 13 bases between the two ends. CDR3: CASSANLGNTDTQYF. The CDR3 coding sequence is TGTGCCAGCAGCGCGAACCTGGGGAACACAGATACGCAGTATTTT.

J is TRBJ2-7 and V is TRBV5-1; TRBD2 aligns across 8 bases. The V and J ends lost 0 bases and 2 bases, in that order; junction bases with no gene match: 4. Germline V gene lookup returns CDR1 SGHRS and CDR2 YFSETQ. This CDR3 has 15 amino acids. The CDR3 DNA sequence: TGCGCCAGCAGCTTGGGTAGCGGGGAGCCCTACGAGCAGTACTTC. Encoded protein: CASSLGSGEPYEQYF. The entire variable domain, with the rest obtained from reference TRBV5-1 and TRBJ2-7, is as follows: KAGVTQTPRYLIKTRGQQVTLSCSPISGHRSVSWYQQTPGQGLQFLFEYFSETQRNKGNFPGRFSGRQFSNSRSEMNVSTLELGDSALYLCASSLGSGEPYEQYFGPGTRLTVT.

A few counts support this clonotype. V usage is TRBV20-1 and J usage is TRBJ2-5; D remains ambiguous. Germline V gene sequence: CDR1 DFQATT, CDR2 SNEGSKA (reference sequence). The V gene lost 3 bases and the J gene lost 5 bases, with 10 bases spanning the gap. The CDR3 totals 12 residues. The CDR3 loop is CSARELWETQYF. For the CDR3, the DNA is TGCAGTGCTAGGGAACTATGGGAGACCCAGTACTTC.

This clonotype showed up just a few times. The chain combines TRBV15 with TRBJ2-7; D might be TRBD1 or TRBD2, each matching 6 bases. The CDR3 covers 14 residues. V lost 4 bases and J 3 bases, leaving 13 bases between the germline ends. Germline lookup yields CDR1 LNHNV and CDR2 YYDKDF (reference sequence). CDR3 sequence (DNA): TGTGCCACCAGCATGCCGGGGGCCGACTACGAGCAGTACTTC. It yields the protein CATSMPGADYEQYF.

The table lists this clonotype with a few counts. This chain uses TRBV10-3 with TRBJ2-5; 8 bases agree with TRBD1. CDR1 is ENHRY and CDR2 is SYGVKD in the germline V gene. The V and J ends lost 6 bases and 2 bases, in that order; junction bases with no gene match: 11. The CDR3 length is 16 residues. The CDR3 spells CAIRGLGQGGQETQYF. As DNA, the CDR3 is TGTGCCATCAGAGGTCTCGGACAGGGCGGACAAGAGACCCAGTACTTC.

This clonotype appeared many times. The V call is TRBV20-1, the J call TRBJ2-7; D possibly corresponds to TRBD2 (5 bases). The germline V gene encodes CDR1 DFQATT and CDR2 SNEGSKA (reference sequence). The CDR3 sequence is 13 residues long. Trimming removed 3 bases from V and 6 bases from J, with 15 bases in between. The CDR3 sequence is CSARELGLGEQYF. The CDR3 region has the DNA TGCAGTGCTAGGGAACTAGGATTGGGCGAGCAGTACTTC.